A single sample is the source of the 31 T cell receptor beta chains below, sequenced in a study of beta chain features in type 1 diabetes. Of the isolated RNA, all was reverse transcribed, and so the sequenced material was expressed TCRB transcripts. The protocol was immunoSEQ multiplex PCR, while the TCRdb copy is restricted to in-frame clones and leaves out a portion. The table includes fewer than 500,000 clones, over 11% detected once. The sequenced material came from naive CD4+ T cells from blood. The receptors were sampled from a man aged 25 to 40 in good health.

CDR3 DNA sequence: TGTGCCAGTAGTTCCCCCGGGGAGACCCAGTACTTC. It specifies CASSSPGETQYF. J is TRBJ2-5 and V is TRBV19; no definite D call. CDR3 length: 12 residues. The V end was cut by 5 bases, the J end by 5 bases, with 9 bases between. Looked up from germline, CDR1 is LNHDA and CDR2 is SQIVND (reference sequence).

Only a few counts were recorded for this clone. V gene TRBV15 combines with J gene TRBJ2-1; D unclear. Germline CDR1 LNHNV, CDR2 YYDKDF (reference sequence). Between the trimmed V and J ends, which lost 1 base and 0 bases, there was a span of 10 bases. The CDR3 contains 16 residues. The CDR3 is CATSRGPVSSYNEQFF. Written as DNA, the CDR3 is TGTGCCACCAGCAGAGGACCCGTAAGCTCCTACAATGAGCAGTTCTTC.

This clone was observed at least ten times. The chain carries TRBV30 and TRBJ2-7; D could derive from TRBD1 or TRBD2 (6 bases each). CDR3 length: 15 residues. The V end lost 2 bases, the J end lost 6 bases, and 20 bases lay between the germline ends. Germline loops: CDR1 GTSNPN, CDR2 SVGIG (reference sequence). As DNA, the CDR3 is TGTGCCTGGAGTAGGCGGGACAAGGGGATAGGCGAGCAGTACGTC. Translated: CAWSRRDKGIGEQYV.

The CDR3 here is CASTSRQGSGEQYF. In DNA form, the CDR3 reads TGTGCCAGTACGTCGAGACAGGGATCGGGGGAGCAGTACTTC. The rearrangement links TRBV19 to TRBJ2-7; TRBD1 aligns across 7 bases. Per the germline V gene, CDR1 is LNHDA and CDR2 is SQIVND (reference sequence). This CDR3 has 14 residues. V was clipped by 7 bases and J by 7 bases; unmatched bases: 13.

The rearrangement links TRBV9 to TRBJ2-7, with TRBD1 identical over 8 bases. V shed 0 bases, J shed 6 bases, and the junction held 5 bases outside the gene matches. Germline lookup yields CDR1 SGDLS and CDR2 YYNGEE. CDR3 length equals 14 residues. CDR3 protein: CASSVVPQGGEQYF. DNA of the CDR3: TGTGCCAGCAGCGTAGTACCACAGGGGGGCGAGCAGTACTTC.

This clone was observed a few times. The V gene is TRBV2, the J gene TRBJ2-1; D uncertain. From germline, CDR1 is SNHLY and CDR2 FYNNEI. This CDR3 contains 13 residues. V was pared by 6 bases and J by 9 bases, with 15 bases between. The CDR3 region is CASRGTPGSEQFF. The CDR3 region has the DNA TGTGCCAGCAGAGGCACCCCAGGAAGTGAGCAGTTCTTC.

This chain joins TRBV6-5 and TRBJ1-2, with a weak D call TRBD1 (5 bases). V lost 8 bases, J lost 2 bases, and 18 bases lay in between. Germline loops: CDR1 MNHEY, CDR2 SVGAGI. The CDR3 has 15 residues. The CDR3 spells CASSRGGKANYGYTF. The CDR3 coding sequence is TGTGCCAGCTCGCGGGGGGGAAAAGCCAACTATGGCTACACCTTC.

This clone has at least ten counts. CDR3 amino acids: CAWSVNRQETQYF. The CDR3 DNA follows: TGTGCCTGGAGTGTAAACAGACAAGAGACCCAGTACTTC. V usage is TRBV30 and J usage is TRBJ2-5; D is undetermined. The CDR3 runs 13 residues. The V end lost 0 bases, the J end lost 2 bases, and 7 bases lay between the germline ends. The germline gives CDR1 GTSNPN, CDR2 SVGIG (reference sequence).

This clone turned up a few times. This chain connects TRBV14 to TRBJ2-5; the match to TRBD1 covers 7 bases. The V and J ends lost 4 bases and 4 bases, in that order; junction bases with no gene match: 0. The CDR3 sequence is 12 residues long. Germline-derived CDR1 and CDR2 are SGHDN and FVKESK. The CDR3 reads CASSPGGETQYF. As DNA, the CDR3 is TGTGCCAGCAGCCCAGGGGGAGAGACCCAGTACTTC.

This clone was seen more than once but under ten times. The chain couples TRBV18 to TRBJ2-7; TRBD1 aligns across 10 bases. CDR1 and CDR2 (germline): KGHSH, LQKENI. The length of the CDR3 is 15 residues. V trimming: 3 bases; J trimming: 2 bases; junction bases outside the gene matches: 4. For the CDR3, the DNA is TGTGCCAGCTCACCTCCTGGACAGGGGGCCTACGAGCAGTACTTC. Protein product: CASSPPGQGAYEQYF. The full variable domain, its missing parts supplied by reference TRBV18 and TRBJ2-7, is NAGVMQNPRHLVRRRGQEARLRCSPMKGHSHVYWYRQLPEEGLKFMVYLQKENIIDESGMPKERFSAEFPKEGPSILRIQQVVRGDSAAYFCASSPPGQGAYEQYFGPGTRLTVT.

This rearrangement joins TRBV5-6 to TRBJ2-3; D may be TRBD2 (5 bases). Germline V gene data show CDR1 as SGHDT and CDR2 as YYEEEE. The CDR3 covers 16 residues. V lost 0 bases, J lost 0 bases, and 11 bases lay in between. CDR3 DNA: TGTGCCAGCAGCTTGGCCGTTGGACTGAGCACAGATACGCAGTATTTT. Translated, it gives CASSLAVGLSTDTQYF.

The chain uses TRBV5-1 and TRBJ2-4; possibly TRBD2 for D (5 bases). V lost 4 bases, J lost 4 bases, and 15 bases lay in between. Per germline, CDR1 SGHRS and CDR2 YFSETQ. The CDR3 has 15 residues. In DNA form, the CDR3 reads TGCGCCAGCAGCCAAGGCGGGCACCAAAAAAACATTCAGTACTTC. Protein: CASSQGGHQKNIQYF.

CDR3 DNA: TGCGCCAGCAGCCAAAACCAGCGGGGGTCTTACAATGAGCAGTTCTTC. Translated, it gives CASSQNQRGSYNEQFF. This chain links TRBV4-1 with TRBJ2-1, with 8 bases that match TRBD2. V shed 2 bases, J shed 4 bases, and the junction held 7 bases outside the gene matches. The CDR3 sequence is 16 residues long. Germline CDR1 is MGHRA and CDR2 is YSYEKL.

The gene calls are TRBV5-6 and TRBJ1-2; D is perhaps TRBD1 (6 bases). This CDR3 region has 16 residues. Germline values: CDR1 SGHDT, CDR2 YYEEEE. Trimming cost V 0 bases and J 6 bases, with 18 bases left between them. CDR3: CASSLGRGSSWDGYTF. Here the CDR3 DNA reads TGTGCCAGCAGCTTGGGCAGGGGCTCGAGCTGGGATGGCTACACCTTC.

This chain joins TRBV5-4 and TRBJ1-1; 7 nucleotides match TRBD1. With 4 bases clipped from V and 5 bases from J, the junction kept 8 bases outside the gene matches. Germline V gene data show CDR1 as SGHNT and CDR2 as YYREEE (reference sequence). CDR3 length equals 14 residues. The CDR3 region is CASSPNDRVTEAFF. In DNA form, the CDR3 reads TGTGCCAGCAGCCCTAACGACAGGGTTACTGAAGCTTTCTTT.

V gene TRBV9 combines with J gene TRBJ1-2, with D hard to call. Trimming pared 0 bases from V and 0 bases from J, leaving 9 bases between. The CDR3 covers 15 residues. Looked up from germline, CDR1 is SGDLS and CDR2 is YYNGEE. Written as DNA, the CDR3 is TGTGCCAGCAGCGTAGACGGCACGTCTAACTATGGCTACACCTTC. This encodes CASSVDGTSNYGYTF. The full variable domain, rest sourced from reference TRBV9 and TRBJ1-2, is DSGVTQTPKHLITATGQRVTLRCSPRSGDLSVYWYQQSLDQGLQFLIQYYNGEERAKGNILERFSAQQFPDLHSELNLSSLELGDSALYFCASSVDGTSNYGYTFGSGTRLTVV.

This clone was counted a few times. The V and J genes are TRBV12-5 and TRBJ2-7; possibly TRBD1 for D (6 bases). The germline V gene encodes CDR1 LGHNT and CDR2 FRNRAP. This CDR3 is 12 amino acids long. V was trimmed by 9 bases and J by 1 base, leaving 10 bases between them. CDR3 in DNA: TGTGCTAGAGGAGACAGGTCCTACGAGCAGTACTTC. Protein sequence: CARGDRSYEQYF.

The J gene is TRBJ2-4, the V gene TRBV18; no clear D. CDR3 length equals 12 residues. Germline CDR1 is KGHSH and CDR2 is LQKENI. V lost 0 bases and J lost 7, with 4 bases in between. This chain's CDR3 is CASSPPGNIQYF. The CDR3 DNA sequence: TGTGCCAGCTCACCACCCGGGAACATTCAGTACTTC.

The genes are TRBV28 and TRBJ2-7, with 7 bases that match TRBD1. The junction had 17 bases not matched to a gene; V was cut back by 7 bases and J by 5 bases. Germline CDR1 is MDHEN and CDR2 is SYDVKM. The CDR3 spans 16 residues. This CDR3 is CASTPSVGYRGNEQYV. In DNA, the CDR3 is TGTGCCAGCACCCCCTCGGTTGGGTACAGGGGTAACGAGCAGTACGTC.

This clone was detected a few times. Other DNA sequences of this sample code for an identical CDR3. The chain combines TRBV2 with TRBJ2-3; no clear D gene. The CDR3 has 15 residues. V lost 1 base, J lost 0 bases, and 8 bases lay in between. Germline V gives CDR1 SNHLY, CDR2 FYNNEI. Here the CDR3 reads CASSEGGPSTDTQYF. The DNA of the CDR3 is TGTGCCAGCAGTGAAGGAGGACCTAGCACAGATACGCAGTATTTT.

On this clone itself: At one end, the junction sequence differs from germline, possibly due to a read error. The V call is TRBV2, the J call TRBJ1-4, with D possibly being TRBD1 (5 bases). The CDR3 extends over 11 amino acids. Looked up from germline, CDR1 is SNHLY and CDR2 is FYNNEI. The CDR3 DNA sequence: TGTGCCAGCAGCCCCCCCCGGGGGGTGATTTTT. This translates into CASSPPRGVIF.

This chain joins TRBV7-2 and TRBJ2-1, with D possibly called TRBD1 or TRBD2 (6 bases each). The V and J ends lost 5 bases and 9 bases respectively, with 14 bases between them. Germline values: CDR1 SGHTA, CDR2 FQGNSA. This CDR3 contains 13 residues. The CDR3 loop is CASSLDWGAEQFF. Written as DNA, the CDR3 is TGTGCCAGCAGCCTGGACTGGGGGGCTGAGCAGTTCTTC.

Notes on this clone: The junction shows a germline mismatch at one end, possibly a read error. The chain is built from TRBV7-7 and TRBJ2-2, with 10 bases identical to TRBD2. Looked up from germline, CDR1 is SSHAT and CDR2 is FNYEAQ (reference sequence). This CDR3 spans 16 amino acids. This chain's CDR3 is CASSPELAGISGELFF. The CDR3, as DNA: TGTGCTAGCAGTCCCGAACTAGCGGGAATCTCCGGGGAGCTGTTTTTT.

This chain connects TRBV29-1 to TRBJ2-5, with D possibly being TRBD1 (5 bases). Germline V gene data show CDR1 as SQVTM and CDR2 as ANQGSEA. The CDR3 loop spans 12 amino acids. Between the trimmed V and J ends, which lost 7 bases and 1 base, there was a span of 10 bases. The CDR3 is CSAETAQETQYF. CDR3 nucleotide sequence: TGCAGCGCTGAGACAGCCCAAGAGACCCAGTACTTC. Supplemented by reference TRBV29-1 and TRBJ2-5, the full variable domain reads SAVISQKPSRDICQRGTSLTIQCQVDSQVTMMFWYRQQPGQSLTLIATANQGSEATYESGFVIDKFPISRPNLTFSTLTVSNMSPEDSSIYLCSAETAQETQYFGPGTRLLVL.

This rearrangement joins TRBV15 to TRBJ1-4; 8 bases are shared with TRBD1. The ends lost 0 bases at V and 7 bases at J; junction bases unmatched: 7. CDR1 and CDR2 (germline): LNHNV, YYDKDF (reference sequence). The CDR3 runs 16 residues. The CDR3 protein is CATSRDPGQGPEKLFF. In DNA form, the CDR3 reads TGTGCCACCAGCAGAGATCCTGGACAGGGTCCTGAAAAACTGTTTTTT.

This clone has just a few counts. The chain links TRBV28 to TRBJ1-2; D is unclear. V was shortened by 3 bases and J by 3 bases, with 11 bases between the two germline ends. In germline, CDR1 is MDHEN, CDR2 SYDVKM. This CDR3 is built from 14 residues. CDR3 bases: TGTGCCAGCAGTTTGAGCGGAGGCCACTATGGCTACACCTTC. Translated, it gives CASSLSGGHYGYTF.

V and J are TRBV5-1 and TRBJ2-3; D is undetermined. Deletions cut 2 bases from V and 4 bases from J, with 5 bases between. CDR1 is SGHRS and CDR2 is YFSETQ in the germline V gene. This CDR3 is 12 amino acids long. This CDR3 is CASSLHSDTQYF. In nucleotides, the CDR3 is TGCGCCAGCAGCTTACACTCAGATACGCAGTATTTT.

V and J are TRBV5-4 and TRBJ1-2; D unclear. The CDR3 spans 13 residues. Germline assignment: CDR1 SGHNT and CDR2 YYREEE (reference sequence). Trimming removed 4 bases from V and 0 bases from J, with 7 bases in between. Here the CDR3 reads CASSTGSNYGYTF. CDR3 nucleotides: TGTGCCAGCAGCACCGGGTCTAACTATGGCTACACCTTC.

In this sample, this clone turned up a few times. The V gene is TRBV27, the J gene TRBJ2-4, with D possibly being TRBD2 (6 bases). V lost 3 bases, J lost 0 bases, and 12 bases lay in between. The CDR3 extends over 16 amino acids. The germline V gene encodes CDR1 MNHEY and CDR2 SMNVEV (reference sequence). CDR3 region: CASSFEGGRAKNIQYF. CDR3 sequence (DNA): TGTGCCAGCAGTTTTGAGGGAGGTCGAGCCAAAAACATTCAGTACTTC.

This clone was detected only a few times. The genes are TRBV19 and TRBJ2-1; TRBD2 agrees at 7 bases. Germline CDR1 is LNHDA and CDR2 is SQIVND (reference sequence). This CDR3 comprises 16 residues. V shed 3 bases, J shed 7 bases, and the junction held 12 bases outside the gene matches. The CDR3 DNA follows: TGTGCCAGTAGTATGTCCTCTAGCGGAGTGGGGAATGAGCAGTTCTTC. This translates into CASSMSSSGVGNEQFF. Based on the CDR3 plus reference TRBV19 and TRBJ2-1, the full variable domain is DGGITQSPKYLFRKEGQNVTLSCEQNLNHDAMYWYRQDPGQGLRLIYYSQIVNDFQKGDIAEGYSVSREKKESFPLTVTSAQKNPTAFYLCASSMSSSGVGNEQFFGPGTRLTVL.

This clone was seen only a few times. V and J are TRBV5-4 and TRBJ2-7, with unresolved D. V lost 4 bases, J lost 0 bases, and 14 bases lay in between. The CDR3 is 15 residues long. The V gene's germline CDR1 is SGHNT and CDR2 YYREEE (reference sequence). CDR3 protein: CASSRGYGSSYEQYV. The CDR3 nucleotides are TGTGCCAGCAGCCGCGGATATGGAAGCTCCTACGAGCAGTACGTC.